The clone carrying this T cell receptor (beta chain) appeared once. What it binds is not known. This entry belongs to a study of cytomegalovirus exposure and HLA in healthy donors. Study at large: The 120 validation repertoires used the same platform as the roughly 700 first-cohort repertoires (as reported by a later analysis).

V lost 3 bases to trimming and J lost 5 bases, with 8 bases between them. Per germline, CDR1 SGDLS and CDR2 YYNGEE. The length of the CDR3 is 13 residues. Data came from immunoSEQ multiplex PCR; TCRdb stores just in-frame clones and leaves some out. The table has 250,000 to 400,000 clones, 70% to 90% seen once. Study observations and caveats: In vitro data verified three CMV-associated chains as specific for CMV antigens. Subsequent analysis of the approximately 110 validation repertoires found a tendency for first-cohort TCR clusters to co-occur. Usually a TCR sequence was rare, but some public TCRs were found in many donors.

The clonotype originates from a man aged 25-45 years in good health and CMV-seronegative. Specimen: PBMCs. V and J are TRBV9 and TRBJ2-2, with D possibly matching TRBD1 (6 bases). CDR3 DNA: TGTGCCAGCAGCGATACAGGGACCGGGGAGCTGTTTTTT. Residues: CASSDTGTGELFF.